A selection of T cell receptor beta chains follows, all from one sample in a study of blood T cell repertoires in COVID-19. Assay used: immunoSEQ multiplex PCR; TCRdb lists only in-frame clones, some missing. The sample records some 220,000 clones, 75% to 85% being singletons. The sample comprised peripheral blood. Receptors were obtained from a human donor in a cohort sampled during active COVID-19. The CDR3 runs from the conserved cysteine through the conserved F or W. The order of the fields is clone size, J gene, V gene, D gene, CDR3 protein, CDR3 DNA. A D gene is named only where the DNA matches it firmly. A row's size may be missing; if present it is once, few, many or a size class.

clone_size: .; j_call: TRBJ2-3; v_call: TRBV27; d_call: TRBD2; cdr3_aa: CASSPNSSGGARDTQYF; cdr3_nt: TGTGCCAGCAGTCCGAATTCTAGCGGGGGGGCAAGGGATACGCAGTATTTT
clone_size: few; j_call: TRBJ1-2; v_call: TRBV6-5; d_call: TRBD1; cdr3_aa: CASSYDRDYSGGYTF; cdr3_nt: TGTGCCAGCAGTTACGACAGGGATTATTCTGGTGGCTACACCTTC
clone_size: .; j_call: TRBJ2-1; v_call: TRBV6-4; d_call: TRBD2; cdr3_aa: CASSETSGSDEQFF; cdr3_nt: TGTGCCAGCAGCGAGACTAGCGGGAGCGATGAGCAGTTCTTC
clone_size: .; j_call: TRBJ2-3; v_call: TRBV18; d_call: .; cdr3_aa: CASSPSSATLFTQYF; cdr3_nt: TGTGCCAGCTCACCAAGCTCCGCAACCTTATTTACGCAGTATTTT
clone_size: .; j_call: TRBJ2-5; v_call: TRBV27; d_call: TRBD2; cdr3_aa: CASSTAGKETQYF; cdr3_nt: TGTGCCAGCAGCACAGCGGGGAAAGAGACCCAGTACTTC
clone_size: .; j_call: TRBJ2-3; v_call: TRBV5-1; d_call: .; cdr3_aa: CASSPWGGVEDTQYF; cdr3_nt: TGCGCCAGCAGCCCGTGGGGGGGCGTGGAGGATACGCAGTATTTT
clone_size: .; j_call: TRBJ2-3; v_call: TRBV3-1/TRBV3-2; d_call: .; cdr3_aa: CASSHGGTLADTQYF; cdr3_nt: TGTGCCAGCAGCCACGGAGGGACCCTGGCAGATACGCAGTATTTT
clone_size: .; j_call: TRBJ2-2; v_call: TRBV7-8; d_call: TRBD1; cdr3_aa: CASSSQGAYTGELFF; cdr3_nt: TGTGCCAGCAGCTCCCAGGGGGCCTACACCGGGGAGCTGTTTTTT
clone_size: .; j_call: TRBJ2-7; v_call: TRBV12-5; d_call: .; cdr3_aa: CASGLATGTRHEQYF; cdr3_nt: TGTGCTAGTGGTTTGGCGACAGGTACTCGGCACGAGCAGTACTTC
clone_size: few; j_call: TRBJ2-7; v_call: TRBV5-1; d_call: .; cdr3_aa: CASSLEGQYEQYF; cdr3_nt: TGCGCCAGCAGCTTGGAGGGGCAGTACGAGCAGTACTTC
clone_size: .; j_call: TRBJ2-7; v_call: TRBV19; d_call: TRBD2; cdr3_aa: CASSTVPSGYEQYF; cdr3_nt: TGTGCCAGTAGTACGGTGCCTAGCGGTTACGAGCAGTACTTC
clone_size: few; j_call: TRBJ1-2; v_call: TRBV5-1; d_call: TRBD1; cdr3_aa: CASSLEGQPEGYTF; cdr3_nt: TGCGCCAGCAGCTTGGAGGGACAGCCTGAGGGCTACACCTTC
clone_size: many; j_call: TRBJ2-7; v_call: TRBV3-1/TRBV3-2; d_call: TRBD2; cdr3_aa: CASSHSSLGLALYEQYF; cdr3_nt: TGTGCCAGCAGCCATTCTTCTCTGGGACTAGCACTTTACGAGCAGTACTTC
clone_size: .; j_call: TRBJ1-2; v_call: TRBV9; d_call: TRBD1; cdr3_aa: CASSSGGQARGYTF; cdr3_nt: TGTGCCAGCAGCTCTGGAGGACAGGCACGTGGCTACACCTTC
clone_size: .; j_call: TRBJ2-3; v_call: TRBV28; d_call: .; cdr3_aa: CATRFVADTQYF; cdr3_nt: TGTGCCACCCGGTTCGTTGCAGATACGCAGTATTTT
clone_size: .; j_call: TRBJ1-1; v_call: TRBV27; d_call: TRBD1; cdr3_aa: CASTLTGLSTEAFF; cdr3_nt: TGTGCCAGCACCTTGACAGGGCTTAGCACTGAAGCTTTCTTT
clone_size: .; j_call: TRBJ2-3; v_call: TRBV5-6; d_call: TRBD2; cdr3_aa: CASSLGLAGPDTQYF; cdr3_nt: TGTGCCAGCAGCCTGGGGCTAGCGGGCCCAGATACGCAGTATTTT
clone_size: .; j_call: TRBJ2-7; v_call: TRBV5-1; d_call: TRBD2; cdr3_aa: CASSPGTSGRMDEQYF; cdr3_nt: TGCGCCAGCAGCCCTGGGACTAGCGGGAGGATGGACGAGCAGTACTTC
clone_size: .; j_call: TRBJ2-1; v_call: TRBV28; d_call: .; cdr3_aa: CASALARSFYNEQFF; cdr3_nt: TGTGCCAGCGCTTTGGCGAGGTCTTTCTACAATGAGCAGTTCTTC
clone_size: few; j_call: TRBJ2-5; v_call: TRBV5-4; d_call: .; cdr3_aa: CASSLDRVRETQYF; cdr3_nt: TGTGCCAGCAGCTTGGACAGGGTGCGGGAGACCCAGTACTTC
clone_size: .; j_call: TRBJ1-2; v_call: TRBV28; d_call: .; cdr3_aa: CASSFPDYGYTF; cdr3_nt: TGTGCCAGCAGTTTCCCAGACTATGGCTACACCTTC
clone_size: .; j_call: TRBJ2-3; v_call: TRBV5-6; d_call: TRBD1; cdr3_aa: CASKLIGGGTDTQYF; cdr3_nt: TGTGCCAGCAAGCTTATAGGGGGCGGGACAGATACGCAGTATTTT
clone_size: .; j_call: TRBJ2-7; v_call: TRBV9; d_call: .; cdr3_aa: CASSGGLPSSEQYF; cdr3_nt: TGTGCCAGCAGCGGAGGACTACCGTCCTCCGAGCAGTACTTC
clone_size: .; j_call: TRBJ2-5; v_call: TRBV5-1; d_call: TRBD2; cdr3_aa: CASSLGRGGETQYF; cdr3_nt: TGCGCCAGCAGCTTGGGACGGGGGGGAGAGACCCAGTACTTC
clone_size: .; j_call: TRBJ1-6; v_call: TRBV5-4; d_call: .; cdr3_aa: CASSVDRHSPLHF; cdr3_nt: TGTGCCAGCAGCGTGGACAGACATTCACCCCTCCACTTT
clone_size: .; j_call: TRBJ1-5; v_call: TRBV2; d_call: .; cdr3_aa: CASSETGFNQPQHF; cdr3_nt: TGTGCCAGCAGTGAAACAGGTTTCAATCAGCCCCAGCATTTT
clone_size: .; j_call: TRBJ1-4; v_call: TRBV2; d_call: TRBD1; cdr3_aa: CASRVTGTGLEKLFF; cdr3_nt: TGTGCCAGCAGGGTAACCGGGACAGGACTTGAAAAACTGTTTTTT
clone_size: .; j_call: TRBJ2-1; v_call: TRBV9; d_call: .; cdr3_aa: CASSVDSGSYNEQFF; cdr3_nt: TGTGCCAGCAGCGTAGACTCCGGCTCCTACAATGAGCAGTTCTTC
clone_size: .; j_call: TRBJ2-3; v_call: TRBV14; d_call: .; cdr3_aa: CATGGSTDTQYF; cdr3_nt: TGTGCCACGGGCGGGAGCACAGATACGCAGTATTTT
clone_size: few; j_call: TRBJ2-1; v_call: TRBV11-2; d_call: .; cdr3_aa: CASSSELGGGFF; cdr3_nt: TGTGCCAGCAGCTCGGAACTAGGAGGTGGGTTCTTC
clone_size: .; j_call: TRBJ1-2; v_call: TRBV28; d_call: TRBD1; cdr3_aa: CASSPRQGAGYGYTF; cdr3_nt: TGTGCCAGCAGTCCCCGACAGGGGGCAGGATATGGCTACACCTTC
clone_size: .; j_call: TRBJ1-2; v_call: TRBV30; d_call: .; cdr3_aa: CAWSTGYDYGYTF; cdr3_nt: TGTGCCTGGAGTACAGGGTACGACTATGGCTACACCTTC
clone_size: .; j_call: TRBJ2-5; v_call: TRBV2; d_call: TRBD2; cdr3_aa: CASRRTSGRVGETQYF; cdr3_nt: TGTGCCAGCAGGCGGACTAGCGGGAGGGTGGGTGAGACCCAGTACTTC
clone_size: many; j_call: TRBJ2-3; v_call: TRBV6-1; d_call: .; cdr3_aa: CASSESISGAWTDTQYF; cdr3_nt: TGTGCCAGCAGTGAAAGCATTAGCGGAGCTTGGACAGATACGCAGTATTTT
clone_size: .; j_call: TRBJ1-2; v_call: TRBV6-5; d_call: TRBD1; cdr3_aa: CASSLGGTGAYGYTF; cdr3_nt: TGTGCCAGCAGCCTGGGGGGGACAGGGGCTTATGGCTACACCTTC
clone_size: .; j_call: TRBJ2-3; v_call: TRBV6-5; d_call: TRBD1; cdr3_aa: CASSIRQGRGDTQYF; cdr3_nt: TGTGCCAGCAGTATACGACAGGGGCGGGGAGATACGCAGTATTTT
clone_size: .; j_call: TRBJ2-7; v_call: TRBV27; d_call: .; cdr3_aa: CASSLSRSYEQYF; cdr3_nt: TGTGCCAGCAGTTTATCCAGGTCCTACGAGCAGTACTTC
clone_size: .; j_call: TRBJ1-6; v_call: TRBV6-5; d_call: TRBD1; cdr3_aa: CASTWGTGVSPLHF; cdr3_nt: TGTGCCAGCACCTGGGGGACAGGGGTTTCACCCCTCCACTTT
clone_size: .; j_call: TRBJ1-2; v_call: TRBV5-1; d_call: TRBD1; cdr3_aa: CASSLDGGTGIYGYTF; cdr3_nt: TGCGCCAGCAGCTTGGACGGCGGGACAGGGATTTATGGCTACACCTTC
clone_size: .; j_call: TRBJ2-5; v_call: TRBV11-1; d_call: .; cdr3_aa: CASSPPTRETQYF; cdr3_nt: TGTGCCAGCAGCCCTCCGACTCGGGAGACCCAGTACTTC
clone_size: .; j_call: TRBJ1-4; v_call: TRBV24-1; d_call: .; cdr3_aa: CATSDLGTEGEKLFF; cdr3_nt: TGTGCCACCAGTGATCTGGGGACGGAGGGCGAAAAACTGTTTTTT
clone_size: .; j_call: TRBJ2-5; v_call: TRBV9; d_call: TRBD1; cdr3_aa: CASSAAQTGLETQYF; cdr3_nt: TGTGCCAGCAGCGCAGCCCAGACAGGGTTGGAGACCCAGTACTTC
clone_size: .; j_call: TRBJ2-7; v_call: TRBV28; d_call: .; cdr3_aa: CASSRRVGLGHYEQYF; cdr3_nt: TGTGCCAGCAGTCGCCGTGTAGGGTTGGGACACTACGAGCAGTACTTC
clone_size: few; j_call: TRBJ1-4; v_call: TRBV27; d_call: .; cdr3_aa: CASSAHGGNEKLFF; cdr3_nt: TGTGCCAGCTCAGCTCACGGGGGGAATGAAAAACTGTTTTTT
clone_size: few; j_call: TRBJ2-7; v_call: TRBV6-2/TRBV6-3; d_call: .; cdr3_aa: CASSYSTILLEQYF; cdr3_nt: TGTGCCAGCAGTTACTCTACTATTCTTTTGGAGCAGTACTTC
clone_size: once; j_call: TRBJ2-5; v_call: TRBV19; d_call: .; cdr3_aa: CASSPSPRIETQYF; cdr3_nt: TGTGCCAGTAGTCCCTCCCCTAGAATCGAGACCCAGTACTTC
clone_size: .; j_call: TRBJ2-2; v_call: TRBV6-6; d_call: TRBD2; cdr3_aa: CASSYLGLAGSGELFF; cdr3_nt: TGTGCCAGCAGTTACTTAGGACTAGCGGGAAGCGGGGAGCTGTTTTTT
clone_size: .; j_call: TRBJ2-1; v_call: TRBV7-2; d_call: TRBD2; cdr3_aa: CASSSQRGGRNEQFF; cdr3_nt: TGTGCCAGCAGCTCGCAGCGGGGGGGAAGGAATGAGCAGTTCTTC
clone_size: .; j_call: TRBJ2-5; v_call: TRBV28; d_call: .; cdr3_aa: CASSLSGAAQETQYF; cdr3_nt: TGTGCCAGCAGTTTATCTGGGGCAGCCCAAGAGACCCAGTACTTC
clone_size: .; j_call: TRBJ1-5; v_call: TRBV5-4; d_call: TRBD1; cdr3_aa: CASSSQGVNQPQHF; cdr3_nt: TGTGCCAGCAGCTCTCAGGGGGTCAATCAGCCCCAGCATTTT
clone_size: once; j_call: TRBJ2-1; v_call: TRBV3-1/TRBV3-2; d_call: TRBD1; cdr3_aa: CASSQQTGYNNEQFF; cdr3_nt: TGTGCCAGCAGCCAGCAGACAGGGTACAACAATGAGCAGTTCTTC
clone_size: .; j_call: TRBJ2-2; v_call: TRBV5-1; d_call: TRBD2; cdr3_aa: CASSFGTSGSAGELFF; cdr3_nt: TGCGCCAGCAGCTTTGGGACTAGCGGGAGTGCCGGGGAGCTGTTTTTT
clone_size: .; j_call: TRBJ1-4; v_call: TRBV2; d_call: .; cdr3_aa: CASSQEGATNEKLFF; cdr3_nt: TGTGCCAGCAGCCAAGAAGGGGCAACTAATGAAAAACTGTTTTTT
clone_size: few; j_call: TRBJ2-5; v_call: TRBV11-2; d_call: .; cdr3_aa: CASSQALWRDRQETQYF; cdr3_nt: TGTGCCAGCAGCCAGGCCCTCTGGCGGGACCGGCAAGAGACCCAGTACTTC
clone_size: .; j_call: TRBJ2-2; v_call: TRBV28; d_call: TRBD2; cdr3_aa: CAIPGLENTGELFF; cdr3_nt: TGTGCCATCCCGGGACTAGAAAACACCGGGGAGCTGTTTTTT
clone_size: .; j_call: TRBJ2-2; v_call: TRBV10-3; d_call: TRBD2; cdr3_aa: CAISGVAGEDTGELFF; cdr3_nt: TGTGCCATCAGTGGAGTAGCGGGGGAGGACACCGGGGAGCTGTTTTTT